A single sample gave rise to the 3 T cell receptor beta chains below, sequenced in a study of shared clonotypes between healthy human individuals. In the naive CD8 group, cells lacked CD45RO and were positively selected for CCR7, so terminally differentiated effector memory CD45RA+ cells were left out. Generated by immunoSEQ multiplex PCR, the TCRdb table keeps only in-frame clones and is missing some. This table has approximately 2,200,000 clones, about 92% appearing once. The sample comprised naive CD8+ T cells from PBMCs. These receptors were collected from a man younger than 35 in good health. Some clones in this sample may be carry-over from other donors' samples.

The chain is built from TRBV29-1 and TRBJ1-6; D unresolved. V gave up 6 bases and J gave up 6 bases, with 9 bases separating them. Germline V gives CDR1 SQVTM, CDR2 ANQGSEA. This CDR3 has 12 residues. The CDR3: CSVVELNSPLHF. The DNA for the CDR3 is TGCAGCGTAGTTGAACTTAATTCACCCCTCCACTTT.

As regards this clone: Other DNA sequences of this sample code for an identical CDR3. Here the CDR3 DNA reads TGTGCCAGCAGTTTAGGCCCCAGCTCCTACAATGAGCAGTTCTTC. It yields the protein CASSLGPSSYNEQFF. The V gene is TRBV27, the J gene TRBJ2-1, with D unresolved. CDR3 length equals 15 residues. Germline V gene sequence: CDR1 MNHEY, CDR2 SMNVEV (reference sequence). V lost 2 bases to trimming and J lost 0 bases, with 8 bases between them.

The V gene is TRBV6-6, the J gene TRBJ1-5, with 7 bases matching TRBD1. The CDR3 consists of 14 residues. Germline trimming cut 2 bases from V and 3 bases from J; bases unmatched to any gene: 1. Germline V CDR1 and CDR2: MNHNY, SVGAGI (reference sequence). CDR3 DNA sequence: TGTGCCAGCAGTTACGGGACAGCCAATCAGCCCCAGCATTTT. Translating gives CASSYGTANQPQHF.